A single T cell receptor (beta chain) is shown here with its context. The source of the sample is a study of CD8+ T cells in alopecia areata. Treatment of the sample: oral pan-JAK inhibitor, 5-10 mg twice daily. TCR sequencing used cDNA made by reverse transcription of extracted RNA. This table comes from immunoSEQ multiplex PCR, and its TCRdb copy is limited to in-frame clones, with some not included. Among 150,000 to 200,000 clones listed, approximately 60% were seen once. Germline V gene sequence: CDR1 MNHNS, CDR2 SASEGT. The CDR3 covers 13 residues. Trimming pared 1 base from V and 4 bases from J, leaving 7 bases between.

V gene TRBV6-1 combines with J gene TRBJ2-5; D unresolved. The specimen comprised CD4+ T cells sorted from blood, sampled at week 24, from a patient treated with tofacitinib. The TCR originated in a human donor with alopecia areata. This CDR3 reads CASSEEFPETQYF. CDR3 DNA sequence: TGTGCCAGCAGTGAAGAGTTTCCAGAGACCCAGTACTTC.